This T cell receptor (beta chain) derives from a study of graft-versus-host responses after intestinal transplantation. The germline V gene has CDR1 SGHNT and CDR2 YENEEA. Trimming cost V 7 bases and J 4 bases; bases outside gene matches: 13. The CDR3 length is 16 residues. Measured with immunoSEQ multiplex PCR; TCRdb has only the in-frame clones, and not every one. The sample includes 25,000 to 35,000 clones, roughly four fifths seen only once; the top ten take roughly 19%. Of note for this clone: As yet, its antigen is unknown.

J is TRBJ2-5 and V is TRBV11-3; 9 nucleotides agree with TRBD1. The TCR originated in a human donor who received an intestinal transplant. Specimen: unstimulated CD8+ T cells sorted from spleen or lymph node cells, collected before intestinal transplant. CDR3 in amino acids: CASTPNRGRVRETQYF. The CDR3 DNA is TGTGCCAGCACCCCCAACAGGGGGCGTGTGCGAGAGACCCAGTACTTC.